These T cell receptor beta chains were read from a single sample in a study of T cell changes during pregnancy in multiple sclerosis. TCRdb's copy holds only in-frame clones and misses some; the assay was immunoSEQ multiplex PCR. The sample includes more than 25,000 clones, 85% to 90% of them seen just once. The sequenced sample was CD8+ T cells from peripheral blood mononuclear cells, obtained before pregnancy. These receptors were obtained from a female donor with multiple sclerosis, enrolled in a pregnancy study. Each CDR3 is given without its conserved first and last residue.

CDR3 protein: ASSRPGGAQDYGYT
V gene: TRBV28
J gene: TRBJ1-2

CDR3 protein: ASSAGGRRGIEKLF
V gene: TRBV9
J gene: TRBJ1-4

CDR3 protein: ASSPLARGGEQY
V gene: TRBV7-2
J gene: TRBJ2-7

CDR3 protein: ASSQDRGGQETQY
V gene: TRBV4-2
J gene: TRBJ2-5

CDR3 protein: ATSREAQGDSPLH
V gene: TRBV15
J gene: TRBJ1-6

CDR3 protein: ASSFGGGSTDTQY
V gene: TRBV27
J gene: TRBJ2-3

CDR3 protein: ARSPPPGTGAQPGELF
V gene: TRBV5-3
J gene: TRBJ2-2

CDR3 protein: ASSLTGIYEQY
V gene: TRBV27
J gene: TRBJ2-7

CDR3 protein: ASSQDGPEAF
V gene: TRBV4-1
J gene: TRBJ1-1

CDR3 protein: ASSLGLAGSSYNEQF
V gene: TRBV5-1
J gene: TRBJ2-1

CDR3 protein: ASSRGVWNTEAF
V gene: TRBV5-8
J gene: TRBJ1-1

CDR3 protein: ASSLLTRGHSSPLH
V gene: TRBV7-2
J gene: TRBJ1-6

CDR3 protein: ASKRLAGVTDTQY
V gene: TRBV2
J gene: TRBJ2-3